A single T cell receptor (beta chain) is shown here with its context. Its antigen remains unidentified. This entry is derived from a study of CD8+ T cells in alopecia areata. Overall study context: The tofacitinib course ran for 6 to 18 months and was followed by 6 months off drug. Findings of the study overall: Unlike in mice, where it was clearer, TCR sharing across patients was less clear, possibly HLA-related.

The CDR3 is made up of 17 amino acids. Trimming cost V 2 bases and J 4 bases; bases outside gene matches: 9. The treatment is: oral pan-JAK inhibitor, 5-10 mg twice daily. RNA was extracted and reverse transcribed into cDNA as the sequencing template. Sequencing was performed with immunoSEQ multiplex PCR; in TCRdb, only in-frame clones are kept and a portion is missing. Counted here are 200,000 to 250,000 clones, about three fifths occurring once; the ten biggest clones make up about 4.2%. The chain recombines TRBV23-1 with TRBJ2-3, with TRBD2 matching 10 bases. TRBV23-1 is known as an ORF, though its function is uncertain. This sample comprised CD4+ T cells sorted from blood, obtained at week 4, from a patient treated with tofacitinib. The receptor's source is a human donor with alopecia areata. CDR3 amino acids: CASSQATSGDRADTQYF. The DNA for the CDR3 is TGCGCCAGCAGTCAAGCTACTAGCGGGGACCGCGCAGATACGCAGTATTTT.